Below are 4 T cell receptor beta chains sequenced from a single sample in a study of PD-L1 blockade in urothelial cancer. This sample's time point: peripheral blood 6 weeks after treatment start. Method: immunoSEQ multiplex PCR; TCRdb's copy keeps in-frame clones and lacks some. The data contain 40,000 to 55,000 clones, more than 80% of them singletons. Sequencing was performed on PBMCs, taken around atezolizumab (anti-PD-L1) treatment. The receptor source for this set is a man aged 65-85 years with urothelial cancer.

CDR3: CSVDRDRDTQYF. Written as DNA, the CDR3 is TGCAGCGTTGACCGGGACAGAGATACGCAGTATTTT. The V gene is TRBV29-1, the J gene TRBJ2-3, with TRBD1 identical over 7 bases. Germline V gives CDR1 SQVTM, CDR2 ANQGSEA. J gave up 5 bases and V 3 bases, and 2 bases lay outside the gene matches. The CDR3 is 12 amino acids.

About this clone: One end of the junction is discordant with germline, which a read error may explain. The V call is TRBV6-5, the J call TRBJ2-4; 9 bases fit TRBD1. This CDR3 is 13 amino acids long. Germline CDR1 reads MNHEY; CDR2 reads SVGAGI. The CDR3: CASKTGQGGIRYF. The CDR3 coding sequence is TGTGCCAGCAAAACGGGACAGGGCGGTATTCGGTACTTC.

The chain employs TRBV6-5 and TRBJ2-1; 7 positions agree with TRBD1. Germline lookup yields CDR1 MNHEY and CDR2 SVGAGI. The CDR3 contains 16 residues. Germline trimming cut 4 bases from V and 3 bases from J; bases unmatched to any gene: 9. CDR3 sequence: CASSSPQGVGYNEQFF. CDR3 nucleotide sequence: TGTGCCAGCAGTTCGCCCCAGGGGGTAGGCTACAATGAGCAGTTCTTC.

This chain joins TRBV5-5 and TRBJ1-1, with 7 bases lining up with TRBD1. The germline V gene has CDR1 SGHKS and CDR2 YYEKEE (reference sequence). This CDR3 region has 14 residues. With V trimmed by 2 bases and J by 3 bases, 4 bases remained unmatched. CDR3 protein: CASSLQGSDTEAFF. For the CDR3, the DNA is TGTGCCAGCAGCTTACAGGGGTCTGACACTGAAGCTTTCTTT.